Listed below are T cell receptor beta chains from one sample, sequenced in a study of blood T cell repertoires in COVID-19. Libraries were prepared by immunoSEQ multiplex PCR; TCRdb keeps only in-frame clonotypes and omits some of them. The sample holds about 77,000 clones, less than 85% seen once. What was sequenced was peripheral blood. The receptors originated from a woman aged 70-85 years with acute or convalescent COVID-19. The CDR3 runs from the conserved cysteine through the conserved F or W. D genes are given only for firm matches. Clone size, where shown, is once, few, many, or a class for clones that have expanded.

j_gene: TRBJ1-4; v_gene: TRBV4-3; abundance: .; d_gene: TRBD1; len: 15; CDR3aa: CASSQGRGQEGKLFF; CDR3nt: TGCGCCAGCAGCCAAGGGAGGGGACAGGAGGGAAAACTGTTTTTT
j_gene: TRBJ1-2; v_gene: TRBV5-5; abundance: once; d_gene: .; len: 16; CDR3aa: CASSLRLVDSNYGYTF; CDR3nt: TGTGCCAGCAGCTTGAGACTTGTGGACTCTAACTATGGCTACACCTTC
j_gene: TRBJ2-3; v_gene: TRBV5-1; abundance: .; d_gene: TRBD2; len: 15; CDR3aa: CASSFGAGVGDTQYF; CDR3nt: TGCGCCAGCAGCTTTGGGGCGGGGGTTGGAGATACGCAGTATTTT
j_gene: TRBJ1-5; v_gene: TRBV7-2; abundance: .; d_gene: .; len: 13; CDR3aa: CASSFARGGPQHF; CDR3nt: TGTGCCAGCAGCTTCGCGCGCGGGGGGCCCCAGCATTTT
j_gene: TRBJ1-5; v_gene: TRBV7-2; abundance: .; d_gene: TRBD1; len: 15; CDR3aa: CASSLEQGASQPQHF; CDR3nt: TGTGCCAGCAGCTTAGAACAGGGGGCTTCTCAGCCCCAGCATTTT
j_gene: TRBJ2-7; v_gene: TRBV19; abundance: .; d_gene: .; len: 14; CDR3aa: CASSKTTGLYEQYF; CDR3nt: TGTGCCAGTAGTAAAACAACAGGGTTGTACGAGCAGTACTTC
j_gene: TRBJ1-4; v_gene: TRBV15; abundance: .; d_gene: TRBD1; len: 16; CDR3aa: CATSREAGTAYEKLFF; CDR3nt: TGTGCCACATCCCGGGAAGCCGGGACAGCCTATGAAAAACTGTTTTTT
j_gene: TRBJ1-1; v_gene: TRBV7-3; abundance: once; d_gene: .; len: 13; CDR3aa: CASSSRQGTEAFF; CDR3nt: TGTGCCAGCAGCTCAAGGCAGGGCACTGAAGCTTTCTTT
j_gene: TRBJ2-3; v_gene: TRBV27; abundance: .; d_gene: TRBD2; len: 17; CDR3aa: CARTQAGGPPSTDTQYF; CDR3nt: TGTGCCAGGACTCAGGCGGGGGGCCCCCCTAGCACAGATACGCAGTATTTT
j_gene: TRBJ1-2; v_gene: TRBV15; abundance: .; d_gene: .; len: 14; CDR3aa: CATSRGSAGRGYTF; CDR3nt: TGTGCCACCAGCAGAGGTAGTGCGGGCCGTGGCTACACCTTC
j_gene: TRBJ1-1; v_gene: TRBV4-1; abundance: .; d_gene: .; len: 13; CDR3aa: CASSQEGGTEAFF; CDR3nt: TGCGCCAGCAGCCAAGAGGGCGGGACTGAAGCTTTCTTT
j_gene: TRBJ2-1; v_gene: TRBV5-4; abundance: .; d_gene: .; len: 16; CDR3aa: CASSLGEAPLDNEQFF; CDR3nt: TGTGCCAGCAGCCTTGGGGAGGCCCCCCTGGACAATGAGCAGTTCTTC
j_gene: TRBJ1-5; v_gene: TRBV6-2/TRBV6-3; abundance: few; d_gene: TRBD1; len: 14; CDR3aa: CASSRSGGQQPQHF; CDR3nt: TGTGCCAGCAGCCGCTCAGGGGGCCAACAGCCCCAGCATTTT
j_gene: TRBJ2-3; v_gene: TRBV29-1; abundance: .; d_gene: .; len: 13; CDR3aa: CSGMLQGTDTQYF; CDR3nt: TGCAGCGGCATGTTACAGGGCACAGATACGCAGTATTTT
j_gene: TRBJ2-7; v_gene: TRBV6-5; abundance: .; d_gene: TRBD1; len: 14; CDR3aa: CASRLGQLVYEQYF; CDR3nt: TGTGCCAGCAGGCTGGGACAGCTAGTATACGAGCAGTACTTC
j_gene: TRBJ1-2; v_gene: TRBV6-6; abundance: .; d_gene: .; len: 13; CDR3aa: CASSYLGGNGYTF; CDR3nt: TGTGCCAGCAGTTACCTGGGGGGGAATGGCTACACCTTC
j_gene: TRBJ1-4; v_gene: TRBV5-5; abundance: .; d_gene: TRBD1; len: 16; CDR3aa: CASSWTGGGTNEKLFF; CDR3nt: TGTGCCAGCAGCTGGACAGGGGGCGGCACTAATGAAAAACTGTTTTTT
j_gene: TRBJ1-1; v_gene: TRBV3-1/TRBV3-2; abundance: .; d_gene: TRBD1; len: 11; CDR3aa: CASSQRDRGFF; CDR3nt: TGTGCCAGCAGCCAACGGGACAGGGGTTTCTTT
j_gene: TRBJ1-4; v_gene: TRBV7-6; abundance: few; d_gene: TRBD1; len: 14; CDR3aa: CASSDRGRNEKLFF; CDR3nt: TGTGCCAGCAGCGACAGGGGGCGAAATGAAAAACTGTTTTTT
j_gene: TRBJ1-4; v_gene: TRBV11-2; abundance: .; d_gene: TRBD1; len: 14; CDR3aa: CASSLAQTGSELFF; CDR3nt: TGTGCCAGCAGCTTAGCCCAGACAGGGTCTGAACTGTTTTTT
j_gene: TRBJ2-1; v_gene: TRBV3-1/TRBV3-2; abundance: .; d_gene: .; len: 16; CDR3aa: CASSQDRETAYNEQFF; CDR3nt: TGTGCCAGCAGCCAAGATCGGGAGACAGCTTACAATGAGCAGTTCTTC
j_gene: TRBJ1-2; v_gene: TRBV5-5; abundance: .; d_gene: TRBD1; len: 16; CDR3aa: CASSLNRGRTNYGYTF; CDR3nt: TGTGCCAGCAGCTTGAACAGGGGGAGGACTAACTATGGCTACACCTTC
j_gene: TRBJ1-2; v_gene: TRBV7-2; abundance: .; d_gene: TRBD1; len: 14; CDR3aa: CASSPRQGESGYTF; CDR3nt: TGTGCCAGCAGCCCCCGACAGGGCGAGTCGGGCTACACCTTC
j_gene: TRBJ2-7; v_gene: TRBV6-5; abundance: .; d_gene: .; len: 12; CDR3aa: CASGGVVYEQYF; CDR3nt: TGTGCCAGCGGCGGGGTTGTCTACGAGCAGTACTTC
j_gene: TRBJ2-5; v_gene: TRBV5-4; abundance: .; d_gene: TRBD2; len: 15; CDR3aa: CASSVGRGGRETQYF; CDR3nt: TGTGCCAGCAGCGTAGGGAGGGGAGGTCGTGAGACCCAGTACTTC